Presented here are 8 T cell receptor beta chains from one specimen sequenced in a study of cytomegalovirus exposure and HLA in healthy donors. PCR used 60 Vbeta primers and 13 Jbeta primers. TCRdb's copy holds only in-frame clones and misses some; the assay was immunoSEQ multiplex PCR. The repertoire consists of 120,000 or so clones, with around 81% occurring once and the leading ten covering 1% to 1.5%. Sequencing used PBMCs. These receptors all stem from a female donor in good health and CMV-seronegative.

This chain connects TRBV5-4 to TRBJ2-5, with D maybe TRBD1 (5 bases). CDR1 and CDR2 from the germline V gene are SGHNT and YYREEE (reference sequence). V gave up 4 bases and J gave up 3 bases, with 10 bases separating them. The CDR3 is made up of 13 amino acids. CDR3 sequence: CASSTDTKETQYF. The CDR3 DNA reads TGTGCCAGCAGCACGGACACCAAAGAGACCCAGTACTTC.

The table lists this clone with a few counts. The CDR3 coding sequence is TGTGCCAGCAGTTACTCCCCAGAAGTCACTGAAGCTTTCTTT. This gives the protein CASSYSPEVTEAFF. The chain employs TRBV6-6 and TRBJ1-1; no firm D call. The CDR3 runs 14 residues. V was trimmed by 0 bases and J by 4 bases, leaving 9 bases between them. Germline V gene sequence: CDR1 MNHNY, CDR2 SVGAGI (reference sequence).

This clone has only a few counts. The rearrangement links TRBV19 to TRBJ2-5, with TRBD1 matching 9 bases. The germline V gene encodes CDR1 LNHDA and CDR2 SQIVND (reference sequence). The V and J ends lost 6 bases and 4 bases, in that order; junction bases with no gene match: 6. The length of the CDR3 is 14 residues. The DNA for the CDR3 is TGTGCCAGTAGGGAGACAGGGGGGGGAGAGACCCAGTACTTC. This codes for CASRETGGGETQYF.

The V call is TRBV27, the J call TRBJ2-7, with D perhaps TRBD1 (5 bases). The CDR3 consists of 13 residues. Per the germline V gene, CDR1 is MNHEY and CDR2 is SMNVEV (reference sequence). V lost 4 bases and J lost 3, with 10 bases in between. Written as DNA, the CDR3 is TGTGCCAGCAGTTCAGGGTTCAACTACGAGCAGTACTTC. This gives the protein CASSSGFNYEQYF.

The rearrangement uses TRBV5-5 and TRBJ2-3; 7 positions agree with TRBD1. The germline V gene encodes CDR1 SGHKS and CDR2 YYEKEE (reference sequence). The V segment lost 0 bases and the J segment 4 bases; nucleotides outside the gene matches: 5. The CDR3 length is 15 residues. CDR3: CASSLVRQGSDTQYF. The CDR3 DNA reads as TGTGCCAGCAGCTTGGTGCGACAGGGATCAGATACGCAGTATTTT. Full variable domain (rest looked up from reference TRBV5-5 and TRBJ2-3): DAGVTQSPTHLIKTRGQQVTLRCSPISGHKSVSWYQQVLGQGPQFIFQYYEKEERGRGNFPDRFSARQFPNYSSELNVNALLLGDSALYLCASSLVRQGSDTQYFGPGTRLTVL.

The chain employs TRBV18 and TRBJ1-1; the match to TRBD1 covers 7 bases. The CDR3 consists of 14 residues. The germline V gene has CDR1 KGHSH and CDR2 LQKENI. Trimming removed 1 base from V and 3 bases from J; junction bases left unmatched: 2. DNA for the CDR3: TGTGCCAGCTCACCACGACAGGGATACACTGAAGCTTTCTTT. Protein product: CASSPRQGYTEAFF.

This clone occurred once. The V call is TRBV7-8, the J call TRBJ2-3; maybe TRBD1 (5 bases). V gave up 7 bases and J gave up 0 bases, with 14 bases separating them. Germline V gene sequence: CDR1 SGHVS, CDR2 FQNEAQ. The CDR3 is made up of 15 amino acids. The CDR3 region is CASTFRAGSTDTQYF. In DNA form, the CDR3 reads TGTGCCAGCACCTTTCGGGCAGGGAGCACAGATACGCAGTATTTT.

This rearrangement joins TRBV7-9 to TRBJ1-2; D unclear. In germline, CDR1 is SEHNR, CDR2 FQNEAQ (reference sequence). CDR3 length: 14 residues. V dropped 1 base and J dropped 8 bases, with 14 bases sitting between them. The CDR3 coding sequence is TGTGCCAGCAGCTTAGGTCAGCTCGGCGGAGGCTACACCTTC. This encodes CASSLGQLGGGYTF. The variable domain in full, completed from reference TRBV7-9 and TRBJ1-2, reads DTGVSQNPRHKITKRGQNVTFRCDPISEHNRLYWYRQTLGQGPEFLTYFQNEAQLEKSRLLSDRFSAERPKGSFSTLEIQRTEQGDSAMYLCASSLGQLGGGYTFGSGTRLTVV.